These T cell receptor beta chains were read from a single sample in a study of shared clonotypes between healthy human individuals. Clones were read by immunoSEQ multiplex PCR, and TCRdb kept only the in-frame ones, dropping some. The table has 1,400,000 or so clones, 98% to 99% seen once; the top ten hold approximately 0.4%. Input material: naive CD4+ T cells sorted from blood. These TCRs come from a man aged 30 to 39 in good health. Both conserved end residues are part of each CDR3. D genes are given only for firm matches.

d_gene,j_gene,v_gene,CDR3aa
.,TRBJ2-6,TRBV6-5,CASSYSGAVRFDVLTF
.,TRBJ1-1,TRBV5-1,CASSLAEHPEAFF
.,TRBJ2-7,TRBV2,CASWEAGLSYEQYF
.,TRBJ2-1,TRBV25-1,CASSEYGGQGLHNEQFF
.,TRBJ2-5,TRBV5-1,CASSPREQETQYF
TRBD1,TRBJ2-3,TRBV28,CASSSTGQGWTDTQYF
.,TRBJ2-1,TRBV19,CASSWGGGYNEQFF
.,TRBJ2-3,TRBV10-2,CASSLTSDTQYF
.,TRBJ2-7,TRBV18,CASSPTGATYEQYF
.,TRBJ2-3,TRBV18,CASSPALSDTQYF
.,TRBJ2-7,TRBV7-2,CASRSNVASYEQYF
.,TRBJ2-5,TRBV9,CASSQGGFGETQYF
.,TRBJ2-5,TRBV10-3,CAISRWAEETQYF
.,TRBJ2-3,TRBV2,CASSVYTDTQYF
.,TRBJ2-7,TRBV2,CASRGQAPYEQYF
.,TRBJ2-7,TRBV6-6,CASSYSRRSSSYEQYF
.,TRBJ2-3,TRBV14,CASSLGLADTQYF
.,TRBJ1-4,TRBV5-6,CASSLASGRDEKLFF
TRBD2,TRBJ2-1,TRBV9,CASSVKGAPWEGENEQFF
.,TRBJ1-4,TRBV19,CASRWTALEKLFF
.,TRBJ2-5,TRBV6-6,CASSYSWETQETQYF
TRBD2,.,TRBV19,CASSIALAGLYEQYF